This T cell receptor (beta chain) comes out of a study of shared clonotypes between healthy human individuals. The CDR3 totals 12 residues. Trimming pared 3 bases from V and 8 bases from J, leaving 10 bases between. Germline assignment: CDR1 MDHEN and CDR2 SYDVKM. Naive-designated CD8 cells lacked CD45RO, were positively enriched for CCR7, and omitted terminally differentiated effector memory CD45RA+ cells. Using immunoSEQ multiplex PCR, the repertoire was profiled, and TCRdb retains in-frame clones only, with some absent. The sample lists under 850,000 clones, about 91% occurring once. Sequencing used naive CD8+ T cells sorted from blood. The rearrangement uses TRBV28 and TRBJ1-1; D is undetermined. The TCR comes from a man in his thirties or forties in good health. The CDR3 region is CASSFSAGEAFF. CDR3 sequence (DNA): TGTGCCAGCAGTTTCTCGGCCGGAGAAGCTTTCTTT.